Here is one TCR beta chain with its context. Other DNA sequences from this sample encode an identical CDR3 as well. This CDR3 contains 14 residues. V shed 0 bases and J shed 3 bases, with 9 bases lying between them. Germline V gene data show CDR1 as LGHDT and CDR2 as YNNKEL (reference sequence). Clones were sequenced by immunoSEQ multiplex PCR, and TCRdb holds only the in-frame ones, with some missing. The profile shows a few hundred thousand clones, around 90% of them singletons. These data belong to a study of blood T cell repertoires in COVID-19. Sample: PBMCs or T cells enriched from blood (not recorded which). The receptor's source is a woman younger than 30 with acute COVID-19. The chain joins TRBV3-1 (or the pseudogene TRBV3-2) to TRBJ2-7; maybe TRBD1 (5 bases). As DNA, the CDR3 is TGTGCCAGCAGCCAAGAAGGGGCAGGCTACGAGCAGTACTTC. It specifies CASSQEGAGYEQYF.